This T cell receptor (beta chain) came from a study of shared clonotypes between healthy human individuals. Study background: The plates for each donor numbered three CD4 naive, three CD4 memory, two CD8 naive and one CD8 memory.

Germline-derived CDR1 and CDR2 are MGHDK and SYGVNS. The length of the CDR3 is 15 residues. Unmatched junction bases numbered 9, after V lost 8 bases and J lost 4 bases. Together with CD45RO+ cells, CCR7-negative CD45RA+ TemRA cells were included in CD8 memory. Assay runs were performed at deep level. Clones were sequenced by immunoSEQ multiplex PCR, and TCRdb holds only the in-frame ones, with some missing. Here the sample spans about 380,000 clones, 90% to 97% being singletons. The clonotype originates from a man aged 25 to 40 in good health. The specimen was memory CD8+ T cells sorted from blood. Subset of the sample: CD45RO+ cells pooled with CCR7-negative TemRA cells. The gene calls are TRBV25-1 and TRBJ2-2; 8 bases fit TRBD1. The CDR3 coding sequence is TGTGCCAGCCTGTCCGGGACAGGATTCACCGGGGAGCTGTTTTTT. Protein product: CASLSGTGFTGELFF.